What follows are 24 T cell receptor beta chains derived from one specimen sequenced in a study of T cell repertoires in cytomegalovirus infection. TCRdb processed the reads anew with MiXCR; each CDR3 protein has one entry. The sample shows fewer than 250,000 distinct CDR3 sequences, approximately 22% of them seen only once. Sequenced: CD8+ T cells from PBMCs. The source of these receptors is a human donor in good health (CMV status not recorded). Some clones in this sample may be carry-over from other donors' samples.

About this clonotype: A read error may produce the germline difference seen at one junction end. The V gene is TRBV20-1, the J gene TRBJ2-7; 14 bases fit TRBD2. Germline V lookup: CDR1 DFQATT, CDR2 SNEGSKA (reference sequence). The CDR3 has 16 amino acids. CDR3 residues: CSATRTSGGSTYERYF. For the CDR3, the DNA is TGCAGTGCAACTCGGACTAGCGGGGGGTCTACCTACGAGCGGTACTTC.

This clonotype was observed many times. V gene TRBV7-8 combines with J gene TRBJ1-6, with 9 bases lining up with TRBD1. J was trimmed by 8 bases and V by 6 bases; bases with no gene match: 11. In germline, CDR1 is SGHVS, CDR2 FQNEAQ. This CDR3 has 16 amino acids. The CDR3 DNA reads TGTGCCAGCAGGCACATCCGGGACAGGGTGGATTCACCCCTCCACTTT. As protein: CASRHIRDRVDSPLHF.

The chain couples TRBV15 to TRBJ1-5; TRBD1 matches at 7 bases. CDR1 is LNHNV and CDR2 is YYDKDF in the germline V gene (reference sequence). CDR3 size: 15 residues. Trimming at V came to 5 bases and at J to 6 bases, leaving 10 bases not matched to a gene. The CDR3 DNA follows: TGTGCCACCAGCCCTTCTAGACAGGGAGGTCAGCCCCAGCATTTT. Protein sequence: CATSPSRQGGQPQHF.

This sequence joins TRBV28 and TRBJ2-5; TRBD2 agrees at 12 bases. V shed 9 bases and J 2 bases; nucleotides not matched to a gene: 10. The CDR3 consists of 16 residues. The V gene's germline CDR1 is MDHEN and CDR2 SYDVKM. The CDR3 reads CASKTSGGYHQETQYF. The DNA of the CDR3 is TGTGCCAGTAAGACTAGCGGGGGATATCATCAAGAGACCCAGTACTTC.

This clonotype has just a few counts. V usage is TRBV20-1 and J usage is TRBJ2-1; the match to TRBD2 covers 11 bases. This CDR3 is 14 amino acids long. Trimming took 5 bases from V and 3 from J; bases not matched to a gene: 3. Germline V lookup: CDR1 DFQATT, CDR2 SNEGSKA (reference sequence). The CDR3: CSAVAGGLYNEQFF. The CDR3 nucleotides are TGCAGTGCTGTAGCGGGGGGGCTCTACAATGAGCAGTTCTTC.

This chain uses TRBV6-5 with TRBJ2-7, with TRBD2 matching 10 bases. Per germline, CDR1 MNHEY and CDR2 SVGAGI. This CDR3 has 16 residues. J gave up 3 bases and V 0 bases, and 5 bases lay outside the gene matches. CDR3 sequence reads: CASSYSTSGVNYEQYF. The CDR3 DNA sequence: TGTGCCAGCAGTTACTCTACTAGCGGGGTGAACTACGAGCAGTACTTC.

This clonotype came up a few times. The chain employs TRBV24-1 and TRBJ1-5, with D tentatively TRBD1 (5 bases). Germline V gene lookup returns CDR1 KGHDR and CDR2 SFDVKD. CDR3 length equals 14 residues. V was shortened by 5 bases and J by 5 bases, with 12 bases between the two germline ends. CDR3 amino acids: CATSVQGLDQPQHF. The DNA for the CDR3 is TGTGCCACCAGTGTCCAGGGTTTGGATCAGCCCCAGCATTTT.

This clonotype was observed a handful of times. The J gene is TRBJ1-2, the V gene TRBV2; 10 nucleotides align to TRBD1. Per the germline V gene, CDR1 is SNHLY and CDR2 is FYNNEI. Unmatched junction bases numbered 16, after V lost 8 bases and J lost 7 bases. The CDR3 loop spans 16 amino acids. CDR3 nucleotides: TGTGCCAGCGTGTCCCAGGGACAGGGGATATTCGGTGGCTACACCTTC. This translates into CASVSQGQGIFGGYTF.

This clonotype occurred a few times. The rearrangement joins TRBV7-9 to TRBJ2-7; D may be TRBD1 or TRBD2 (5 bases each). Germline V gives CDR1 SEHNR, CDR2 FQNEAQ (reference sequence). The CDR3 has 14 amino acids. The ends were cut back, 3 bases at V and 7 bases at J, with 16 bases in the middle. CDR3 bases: TGTGCCAGCAGCTTCCCGGGGCCCAGTCGGGAGCAGTACTTC. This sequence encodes CASSFPGPSREQYF.

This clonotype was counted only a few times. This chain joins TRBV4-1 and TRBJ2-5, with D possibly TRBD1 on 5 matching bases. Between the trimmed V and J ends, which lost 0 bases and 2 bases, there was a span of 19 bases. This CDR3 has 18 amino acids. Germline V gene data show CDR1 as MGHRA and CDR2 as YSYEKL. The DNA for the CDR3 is TGCGCCAGCAGCCAAGATTTTCGGACAAAAGTGGGGCAAGAGACCCAGTACTTC. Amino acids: CASSQDFRTKVGQETQYF.

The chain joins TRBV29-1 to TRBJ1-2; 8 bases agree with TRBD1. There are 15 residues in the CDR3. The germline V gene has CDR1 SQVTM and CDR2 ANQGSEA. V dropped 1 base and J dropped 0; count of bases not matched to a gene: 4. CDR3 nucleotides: TGCAGCGTTGAAGTTTTGGGACAGGCTAACTATGGCTACACCTTC. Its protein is CSVEVLGQANYGYTF.

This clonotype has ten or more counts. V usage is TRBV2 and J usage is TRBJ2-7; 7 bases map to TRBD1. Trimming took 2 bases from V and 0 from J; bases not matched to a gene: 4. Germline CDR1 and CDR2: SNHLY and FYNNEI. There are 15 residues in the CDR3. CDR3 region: CASSESTGHSYEQYF. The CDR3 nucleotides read TGTGCCAGCAGTGAATCGACAGGGCACTCCTACGAGCAGTACTTC.

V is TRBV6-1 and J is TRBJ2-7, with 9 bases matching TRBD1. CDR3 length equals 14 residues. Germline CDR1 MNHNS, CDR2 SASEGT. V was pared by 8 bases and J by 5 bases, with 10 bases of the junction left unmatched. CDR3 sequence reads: CASGFRDRANEQYF. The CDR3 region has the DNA TGTGCCAGCGGCTTCCGGGACAGGGCCAACGAGCAGTACTTC.

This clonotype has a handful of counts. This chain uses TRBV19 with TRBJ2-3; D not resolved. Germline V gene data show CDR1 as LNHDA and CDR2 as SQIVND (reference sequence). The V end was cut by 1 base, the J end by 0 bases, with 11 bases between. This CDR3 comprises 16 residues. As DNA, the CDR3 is TGTGCCAGTAGTATAGGGATTTCTAGAAGCACAGATACGCAGTATTTT. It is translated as CASSIGISRSTDTQYF.

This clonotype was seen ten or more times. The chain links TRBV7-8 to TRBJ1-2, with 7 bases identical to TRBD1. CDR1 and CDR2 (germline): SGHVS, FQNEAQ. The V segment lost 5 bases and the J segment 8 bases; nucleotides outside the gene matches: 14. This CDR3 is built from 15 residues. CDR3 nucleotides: TGTGCCAGCAGCATCCCCAGGGGGGGGTCTAGCGGCTACACCTTC. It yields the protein CASSIPRGGSSGYTF.

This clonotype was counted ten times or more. CDR3 sequence: CASSSTGAGQPQHF. CDR3 DNA sequence: TGTGCCAGCAGTTCAACAGGGGCGGGTCAGCCCCAGCATTTT. The chain recombines TRBV28 with TRBJ1-5; 7 bases fit TRBD1. Per germline, CDR1 MDHEN and CDR2 SYDVKM. The CDR3 runs to 14 residues. V trimming: 4 bases; J trimming: 6 bases; junction bases outside the gene matches: 6.

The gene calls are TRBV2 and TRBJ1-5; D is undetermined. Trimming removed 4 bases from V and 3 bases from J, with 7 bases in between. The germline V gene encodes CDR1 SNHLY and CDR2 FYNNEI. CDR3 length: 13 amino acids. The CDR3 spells CASSASFNQPQHF. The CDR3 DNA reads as TGTGCCAGCAGTGCCTCCTTCAATCAGCCCCAGCATTTT.

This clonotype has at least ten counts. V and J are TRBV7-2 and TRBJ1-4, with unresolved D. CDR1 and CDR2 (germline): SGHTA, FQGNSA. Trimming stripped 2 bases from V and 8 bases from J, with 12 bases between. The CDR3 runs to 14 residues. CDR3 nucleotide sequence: TGTGCCAGCAGCTTACAGAGATTTGGGGAAAAACTGTTTTTT. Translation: CASSLQRFGEKLFF.

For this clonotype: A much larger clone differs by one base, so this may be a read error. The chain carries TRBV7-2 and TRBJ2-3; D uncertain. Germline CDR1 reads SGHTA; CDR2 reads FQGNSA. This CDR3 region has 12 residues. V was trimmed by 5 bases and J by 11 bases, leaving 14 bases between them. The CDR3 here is CASSPVWCWQYF. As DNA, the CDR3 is TGTGCCAGCAGCCCCGTTTGGTGCTGGCAGTATTTT.

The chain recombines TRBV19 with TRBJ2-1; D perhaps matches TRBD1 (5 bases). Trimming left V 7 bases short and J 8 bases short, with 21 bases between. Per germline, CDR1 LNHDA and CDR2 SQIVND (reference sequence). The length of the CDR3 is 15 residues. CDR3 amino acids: CASTRPQTGLDEQFF. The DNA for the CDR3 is TGTGCCAGTACGCGCCCTCAAACAGGTCTCGATGAGCAGTTCTTC.

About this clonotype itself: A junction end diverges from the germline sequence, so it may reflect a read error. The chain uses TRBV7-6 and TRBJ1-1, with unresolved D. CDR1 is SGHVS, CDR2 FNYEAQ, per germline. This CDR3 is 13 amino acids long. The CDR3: CASSRRRDTEVFF. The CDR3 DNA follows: TGTGCCAGCAGCCGCCGGAGGGATACTGAAGTTTTCTTT.

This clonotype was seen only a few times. The CDR3 bases are TGTGCCAGCAGAGTTGACAGGGGGCCATACAATGAGCAGTTCTTC. The encoded protein is CASRVDRGPYNEQFF. The gene calls are TRBV27 and TRBJ2-1; 10 positions match TRBD1. The germline gives CDR1 MNHEY, CDR2 SMNVEV (reference sequence). V lost 6 bases to trimming and J lost 4 bases; unmatched junction nucleotides: 6. The length of the CDR3 is 15 residues.

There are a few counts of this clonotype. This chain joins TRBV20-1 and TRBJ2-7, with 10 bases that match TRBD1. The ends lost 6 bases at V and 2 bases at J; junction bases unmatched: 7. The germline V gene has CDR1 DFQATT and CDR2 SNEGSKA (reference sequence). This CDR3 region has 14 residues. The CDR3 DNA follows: TGCAGTGCCAACCGGGACAGGGGCCCCTACGAGCAGTACTTC. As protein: CSANRDRGPYEQYF.

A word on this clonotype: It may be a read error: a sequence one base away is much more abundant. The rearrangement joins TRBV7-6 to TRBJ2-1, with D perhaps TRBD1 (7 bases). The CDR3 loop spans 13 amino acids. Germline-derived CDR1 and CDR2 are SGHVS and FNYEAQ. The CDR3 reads CASIPGGSDERFF. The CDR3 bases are TGTGCCAGCATCCCAGGGGGGTCCGATGAGCGGTTCTTC.